What follows are 24 T cell receptor beta chains derived from one specimen sequenced in a study of blood T cell repertoires in COVID-19. TCRdb's table, derived via immunoSEQ multiplex PCR, lists solely in-frame clones and lacks some. The profile shows hundreds of thousands of clones, roughly 80% of them singletons. Specimen: peripheral blood. These receptors all stem from a man at least 80 years old with acute or convalescent COVID-19.

The chain has TRBV24-1 and TRBJ2-7; D unclear. Looked up from germline, CDR1 is KGHDR and CDR2 is SFDVKD. The germline V and J ends were trimmed by 2 bases and 1 base, with 11 bases remaining between them. The CDR3 covers 15 residues. CDR3 DNA sequence: TGTGCCACCAGTGATTGGAAGGCAGGTTCCTACGAGCAGTACTTC. Its translation: CATSDWKAGSYEQYF.

The rearrangement links TRBV6-2 or TRBV6-3 to TRBJ1-2; the match to TRBD1 covers 11 bases. V shed 4 bases, J shed 3 bases, and the junction held 10 bases outside the gene matches. The CDR3 is 17 residues long. Germline V gives CDR1 MNHEY, CDR2 SVGEGT. CDR3: CASSSRLGQGAHYGYTF. The CDR3 coding sequence is TGTGCCAGCAGTTCCCGCCTTGGACAGGGGGCTCACTATGGCTACACCTTC.

The rearrangement joins TRBV29-1 to TRBJ1-2; TRBD1 might be the D (5 bases). Deletions cut 4 bases from V and 2 bases from J, with 11 bases between. Germline values: CDR1 SQVTM, CDR2 ANQGSEA. The CDR3 runs to 13 residues. The CDR3 protein is CSVARGSNYGYTF. CDR3 nucleotide sequence: TGCAGCGTTGCTAGGGGAAGCAACTATGGCTACACCTTC.

The CDR3 DNA follows: TGTGCCATGGCACAGGGGACCCGCACAGATACGCAGTATTTT. This codes for CAMAQGTRTDTQYF. The chain employs TRBV10-3 and TRBJ2-3, with 7 bases identical to TRBD1. V lost 9 bases to trimming and J lost 1 base; unmatched junction nucleotides: 7. The V gene's germline CDR1 is ENHRY and CDR2 SYGVKD. There are 14 residues in the CDR3.

V usage is TRBV18 and J usage is TRBJ2-2; tentative D call: TRBD1 (6 bases). The CDR3 has 16 amino acids. Germline V CDR1 and CDR2: KGHSH, LQKENI. The V gene lost 3 bases and the J gene lost 0 bases, with 11 bases spanning the gap. The CDR3 protein is CASSPRQATNTGELFF. The CDR3 coding sequence is TGTGCCAGCTCACCTAGACAGGCTACGAACACCGGGGAGCTGTTTTTT.

The chain joins TRBV10-1 to TRBJ2-3; 8 nucleotides line up with TRBD2. V dropped 6 bases and J dropped 3; count of bases not matched to a gene: 5. Germline assignment: CDR1 WNHNN and CDR2 SYGVQD (reference sequence). CDR3 length equals 14 residues. The CDR3 here is CASRRTSFTDTQYF. As DNA, the CDR3 is TGCGCCAGCAGGAGGACTAGCTTTACAGATACGCAGTATTTT.

V is TRBV5-1 and J is TRBJ1-1; D ambiguous. The V gene's germline CDR1 is SGHRS and CDR2 YFSETQ. The CDR3 is made up of 13 amino acids. Trimming removed 0 bases at V and 9 bases at J, with 12 bases between. The CDR3 reads CASSLAGYSQAFF. The CDR3 DNA follows: TGCGCCAGCAGCTTGGCAGGTTACAGTCAAGCTTTCTTT.

This clone appeared a single time. The gene calls are TRBV18 and TRBJ1-3, with TRBD1 matching 10 bases. This CDR3 comprises 16 residues. V lost 2 bases to trimming and J lost 1 base; unmatched junction nucleotides: 2. CDR1 and CDR2 from the germline V gene are KGHSH and LQKENI. CDR3 protein: CASSPVGQGSGNTIYF. Here the CDR3 DNA reads TGTGCCAGCTCACCAGTGGGACAGGGGTCTGGAAACACCATATATTTT.

The chain recombines TRBV14 with TRBJ1-2; weak D call: TRBD1 (6 bases). CDR3 length: 14 residues. CDR1 is SGHDN, CDR2 FVKESK, per germline. V gave up 3 bases and J gave up 4 bases, with 12 bases separating them. The CDR3 sequence is CASSQASGAYGYTF. CDR3 in DNA: TGTGCCAGCAGCCAGGCCTCAGGGGCCTATGGCTACACCTTC.

This clone was observed a few times. The chain couples TRBV19 to TRBJ2-7; 11 bases map to TRBD1. Germline trimming cut 5 bases from V and 9 bases from J; bases unmatched to any gene: 6. Germline values: CDR1 LNHDA, CDR2 SQIVND (reference sequence). The length of the CDR3 is 13 residues. The DNA of the CDR3 is TGTGCCAGTAGTCCCGGACAGGGGGCCGTGCAGTACTTC. Amino acids: CASSPGQGAVQYF.

This rearrangement joins TRBV2 to TRBJ2-7, with a weak D call TRBD1 (6 bases). From germline, CDR1 is SNHLY and CDR2 FYNNEI. V lost 7 bases and J 5 bases, leaving 15 bases between the germline ends. This CDR3 has 13 residues. In DNA, the CDR3 is TGTGCCAGCAACTGGCAGGGGTCCCACGAGCAGTACTTC. This codes for CASNWQGSHEQYF.

For this clone: The germline gene is not matched at one end of the junction; a read error may be the cause. V is TRBV10-3 and J is TRBJ1-1; no clear D gene. Per the germline V gene, CDR1 is ENHRY and CDR2 is SYGVKD. This CDR3 has 14 amino acids. CDR3 sequence: CAISGGVGNPEAFF. CDR3 bases: TGTGCCATCAGTGGCGGGGTGGGGAACCCTGAAGCTTTCTTT.

This clone was counted a few times. The chain has TRBV7-2 and TRBJ2-4; D remains unclear. Germline loops: CDR1 SGHTA, CDR2 FQGNSA. Trimming took 4 bases from V and 0 from J, leaving 7 bases between them. The CDR3 has 14 residues. The CDR3 reads CASSSRIAKNIQYF. In DNA, the CDR3 is TGTGCCAGCAGCTCCAGGATAGCCAAAAACATTCAGTACTTC.

The gene calls are TRBV5-1 and TRBJ2-1; TRBD2 agrees at 13 bases. CDR3 size: 15 residues. From germline, CDR1 is SGHRS and CDR2 YFSETQ. V shed 1 base and J 9 bases; nucleotides not matched to a gene: 4. CDR3 region: CASSLTSGGASEQFF. In DNA, the CDR3 is TGCGCCAGCAGCTTGACTAGCGGGGGGGCGAGTGAGCAGTTCTTC.

The chain uses TRBV5-1 and TRBJ1-5; D perhaps matches TRBD1 (6 bases). Germline loops: CDR1 SGHRS, CDR2 YFSETQ. The V and J ends lost 5 bases and 1 base respectively, with 10 bases between them. This CDR3 region has 14 residues. The CDR3, as DNA: TGCGCCAGCAGACCCGGGACAAGCAATCAGCCCCAGCATTTT. This encodes CASRPGTSNQPQHF.

The gene calls are TRBV2 and TRBJ2-3; weak D call: TRBD1 (6 bases). The germline gives CDR1 SNHLY, CDR2 FYNNEI. The V gene lost 2 bases and the J gene lost 10 bases, with 13 bases spanning the gap. This CDR3 has 13 residues. CDR3 region: CASSESTGRAQYF. DNA of the CDR3: TGTGCCAGCAGTGAATCAACAGGGAGAGCGCAGTATTTT.

This clone appeared once. This chain links TRBV7-8 with TRBJ1-4; unclear D gene. V was cut by 5 bases and J by 5 bases, with 18 bases left in between. CDR1 is SGHVS and CDR2 is FQNEAQ in the germline V gene. This CDR3 has 16 residues. The CDR3 nucleotides read TGTGCCAGCAGCCCCTATACCGGGGTCGGGAATGAAAAACTGTTTTTT. Its protein product is CASSPYTGVGNEKLFF.

The sample holds a few counts of this clone. This chain connects TRBV27 to TRBJ1-6, with 9 bases lining up with TRBD1. J gave up 0 bases and V 6 bases, and 3 bases lay outside the gene matches. In germline, CDR1 is MNHEY, CDR2 SMNVEV (reference sequence). The CDR3 runs to 16 residues. The CDR3 coding sequence is TGTGCCAGCAGGATGACAGGGGGCTCCTATAATTCACCCCTCCACTTT. Translated, it gives CASRMTGGSYNSPLHF.

This sequence joins TRBV30 and TRBJ1-3; D is unresolved. Trimming removed 3 bases from V and 4 bases from J, with 16 bases in between. This CDR3 is built from 15 residues. The germline V gene encodes CDR1 GTSNPN and CDR2 SVGIG (reference sequence). The CDR3 protein is CAWSRTEGPGNTIYF. The CDR3 coding sequence is TGTGCCTGGAGCCGTACCGAGGGCCCCGGAAACACCATATATTTT. Together with reference TRBV30 and TRBJ1-3, the CDR3 gives the full variable domain: SQTIHQWPATLVQPVGSPLSLECTVEGTSNPNLYWYRQAAGRGLQLLFYSVGIGQISSEVPQNLSASRPQDRQFILSSKKLLLSDSGFYLCAWSRTEGPGNTIYFGEGSWLTVV.

The V call is TRBV18, the J call TRBJ1-5; maybe TRBD1 (5 bases). Trimming shortened V by 2 bases and J by 5 bases, and 10 bases separated the two germline ends. The length of the CDR3 is 14 residues. CDR1 KGHSH and CDR2 LQKENI come from the germline V gene. The DNA for the CDR3 is TGTGCCAGCTCACCAAAGGGAGGGGATCAGCCCCAGCATTTT. This encodes CASSPKGGDQPQHF. Combining the CDR3 with reference TRBV18 and TRBJ1-5 gives the whole variable domain NAGVMQNPRHLVRRRGQEARLRCSPMKGHSHVYWYRQLPEEGLKFMVYLQKENIIDESGMPKERFSAEFPKEGPSILRIQQVVRGDSAAYFCASSPKGGDQPQHFGDGTRLSIL.

The rearrangement joins TRBV20-1 to TRBJ2-1, with D possibly matching TRBD2 (7 bases). V lost 3 bases and J lost 7, with 13 bases in between. Germline V lookup: CDR1 DFQATT, CDR2 SNEGSKA (reference sequence). This CDR3 contains 13 residues. Written as DNA, the CDR3 is TGCAGTGCTAGTAGGGGGGGTCGGAATGAGCAGTTCTTC. It specifies CSASRGGRNEQFF.

V is TRBV6-5 and J is TRBJ2-7; D may be TRBD2 (6 bases). Germline loops: CDR1 MNHEY, CDR2 SVGAGI. There are 13 residues in the CDR3. Trimming cost V 10 bases and J 0 bases, with 13 bases left between them. The CDR3 nucleotides are TGTGCCACCCGGGACTCCCTCTCCTACGAGCAGTACTTC. Protein sequence: CATRDSLSYEQYF.

The rearrangement joins TRBV9 to TRBJ2-3, with D unresolved. CDR3 size: 16 residues. With 4 bases removed from V and 0 bases from J, the gap between germline ends came to 15 bases. Looked up from germline, CDR1 is SGDLS and CDR2 is YYNGEE. The CDR3 DNA sequence: TGTGCCAGCAGCTTCCGACATCCAGCTAGCACAGATACGCAGTATTTT. Translation gives CASSFRHPASTDTQYF.

With respect to this clone: The sample carries other DNA sequences with the same CDR3. This chain uses TRBV2 with TRBJ2-7, with D perhaps TRBD1 (5 bases). This CDR3 is 14 amino acids long. Germline V gene sequence: CDR1 SNHLY, CDR2 FYNNEI. V shed 6 bases and J shed 3 bases, with 15 bases lying between them. CDR3 sequence: CASSPVGQYYEQYF. The CDR3 DNA follows: TGTGCCAGCAGCCCTGTGGGGCAGTACTACGAGCAGTACTTC.